The 14 T cell receptor beta chains reported below all come from one sample, sequenced in a study of shared clonotypes between healthy human individuals. The repertoire was sequenced with immunoSEQ multiplex PCR; TCRdb's copy has only in-frame clones and lacks some. The sample holds millions of clones, approximately 90% seen once. The material sequenced was naive CD4+ T cells sorted from blood. The subset here: CD45RA+ positively selected. The source is a man aged 18 to 29 in good health.

This sequence joins TRBV7-2 and TRBJ2-1; D unclear. Germline V gene sequence: CDR1 SGHTA, CDR2 FQGNSA. V lost 8 bases and J lost 6, with 17 bases in between. This CDR3 contains 14 residues. The DNA of the CDR3 is TGTGCCAGCGCCCGAGGTGGGAACTCCAATGAGCAGTTCTTC. Amino acid sequence: CASARGGNSNEQFF.

On this clone: Other DNA sequences from this sample encode an identical CDR3 as well. This chain links TRBV6-1 with TRBJ1-2; D not certain. Germline-derived CDR1 and CDR2 are MNHNS and SASEGT. Trimming stripped 3 bases from V and 4 bases from J, with 12 bases between. This CDR3 spans 14 amino acids. The CDR3 DNA follows: TGTGCCAGCAGTGACCCGGGCGTCGGCTATGGCTACACCTTC. Protein product: CASSDPGVGYGYTF.

This chain uses TRBV9 with TRBJ2-5, with D maybe TRBD2 (6 bases). The CDR3 covers 14 residues. The ends were cut back, 0 bases at V and 3 bases at J, with 9 bases in the middle. Germline-derived CDR1 and CDR2 are SGDLS and YYNGEE. The CDR3 DNA reads as TGTGCCAGCAGCGTAGATGGGGGGAAAGAGACCCAGTACTTC. This codes for CASSVDGGKETQYF.

The chain has TRBV5-8 and TRBJ1-2; D not certain. The CDR3 is 13 residues long. The germline CDR1 and CDR2 sequences are SGHTS and YDEGEE. V lost 3 bases, J lost 4 bases, and 10 bases lay in between. CDR3 protein: CASSWGGGYGYTF. In DNA, the CDR3 is TGTGCCAGCAGCTGGGGAGGTGGCTATGGCTACACCTTC. The variable domain in full, completed from reference TRBV5-8 and TRBJ1-2, reads EAGVTQSPTHLIKTRGQQATLRCSPISGHTSVYWYQQALGLGLQFLLWYDEGEERNRGNFPPRFSGRQFPNYSSELNVNALELEDSALYLCASSWGGGYGYTFGSGTRLTVV.

The sample holds one count of this clone. The chain recombines TRBV6-1 with TRBJ2-3; 9 bases line up with TRBD2. From germline, CDR1 is MNHNS and CDR2 SASEGT. J was trimmed by 1 base and V by 2 bases; bases with no gene match: 1. This CDR3 has 15 residues. The CDR3 reads CASSEWTSGTDTQYF. The CDR3 coding sequence is TGTGCCAGCAGTGAATGGACTAGCGGCACAGATACGCAGTATTTT.

This chain joins TRBV9 and TRBJ1-1, with D hard to call. V lost 4 bases, J lost 1 base, and 11 bases lay in between. Germline CDR1 SGDLS, CDR2 YYNGEE. The CDR3 length is 14 residues. DNA for the CDR3: TGTGCCAGCAGCCCGGAGGCACAGAACACTGAAGCTTTCTTT. Protein product: CASSPEAQNTEAFF.

The V and J genes are TRBV4-1 and TRBJ2-5; no clear D gene. V shed 1 base and J shed 3 bases, with 12 bases lying between them. This CDR3 spans 15 amino acids. Germline CDR1 is MGHRA and CDR2 is YSYEKL. CDR3 nucleotide sequence: TGCGCCAGCAGCCAAGGTGCTGTCGGTAAAGAGACCCAGTACTTC. It is translated as CASSQGAVGKETQYF.

DNA of the CDR3: TGTGCCAGCAGCGCTACCGGGGTAGGGGAGACCCAGTACTTC. Amino acids: CASSATGVGETQYF. This chain uses TRBV7-9 with TRBJ2-5; TRBD2 is a possible D gene (5 bases). Trimming stripped 5 bases from V and 5 bases from J, with 15 bases between. The V gene's germline CDR1 is SEHNR and CDR2 FQNEAQ (reference sequence). The CDR3 consists of 14 residues. Based on the CDR3 plus reference TRBV7-9 and TRBJ2-5, the full variable domain is DTGVSQNPRHKITKRGQNVTFRCDPISEHNRLYWYRQTLGQGPEFLTYFQNEAQLEKSRLLSDRFSAERPKGSFSTLEIQRTEQGDSAMYLCASSATGVGETQYFGPGTRLLVL.

The J gene is TRBJ1-1, the V gene TRBV9; D is uncertain. Germline CDR1 and CDR2: SGDLS and YYNGEE. Trimming cost V 0 bases and J 3 bases, with 12 bases left between them. The CDR3 length is 15 residues. The CDR3 loop is CASSVAVETDTEAFF. The CDR3 DNA reads as TGTGCCAGCAGCGTAGCCGTGGAGACGGACACTGAAGCTTTCTTT.

Concerning this clone itself: The identical CDR3 is also encoded by other nucleotide sequences in the sample. The V call is TRBV6-5, the J call TRBJ1-2; a weak D match, TRBD1 (6 bases). V was clipped by 0 bases and J by 2 bases, with 10 bases between them. The CDR3 is 15 residues long. Per germline, CDR1 MNHEY and CDR2 SVGAGI. The CDR3 is CASSYSSGGNYGYTF. CDR3 nucleotides: TGTGCCAGCAGTTACTCGAGTGGGGGCAACTATGGCTACACCTTC.

The genes are TRBV7-9 and TRBJ2-7; 7 bases fit TRBD1. V lost 6 bases to trimming and J lost 5 bases; unmatched junction nucleotides: 4. This CDR3 is built from 12 residues. Germline loops: CDR1 SEHNR, CDR2 FQNEAQ (reference sequence). CDR3 protein: CASSTGANEQYF. CDR3 sequence (DNA): TGTGCCAGCAGTACAGGGGCCAACGAGCAGTACTTC.

The genes are TRBV6-1 and TRBJ2-3, with 9 bases fitting TRBD2. Per the germline V gene, CDR1 is MNHNS and CDR2 is SASEGT. The CDR3 runs 16 residues. V lost 1 base and J lost 2; bases outside the gene matches: 4. For the CDR3, the DNA is TGTGCCAGCAGTGAAGGGGGCGGGAGGGCCACAGATACGCAGTATTTT. It translates to CASSEGGGRATDTQYF.

This chain joins TRBV18 and TRBJ2-5, with D maybe TRBD2 (6 bases). Germline V gene lookup returns CDR1 KGHSH and CDR2 LQKENI. Trimming shortened V by 3 bases and J by 1 base, and 15 bases separated the two germline ends. This CDR3 is 16 amino acids long. CDR3 loop: CASSPDGGMLQETQYF. CDR3 DNA: TGTGCCAGCTCACCCGATGGGGGGATGCTCCAAGAGACCCAGTACTTC.

This rearrangement joins TRBV6-1 to TRBJ2-3; D is perhaps TRBD2 (5 bases). Germline values: CDR1 MNHNS, CDR2 SASEGT. V lost 6 bases and J 5 bases, leaving 15 bases between the germline ends. The CDR3 spans 14 residues. The CDR3 spells CASSGEGLGDTQYF. CDR3 in DNA: TGTGCCAGCAGCGGAGAGGGATTGGGAGATACGCAGTATTTT.